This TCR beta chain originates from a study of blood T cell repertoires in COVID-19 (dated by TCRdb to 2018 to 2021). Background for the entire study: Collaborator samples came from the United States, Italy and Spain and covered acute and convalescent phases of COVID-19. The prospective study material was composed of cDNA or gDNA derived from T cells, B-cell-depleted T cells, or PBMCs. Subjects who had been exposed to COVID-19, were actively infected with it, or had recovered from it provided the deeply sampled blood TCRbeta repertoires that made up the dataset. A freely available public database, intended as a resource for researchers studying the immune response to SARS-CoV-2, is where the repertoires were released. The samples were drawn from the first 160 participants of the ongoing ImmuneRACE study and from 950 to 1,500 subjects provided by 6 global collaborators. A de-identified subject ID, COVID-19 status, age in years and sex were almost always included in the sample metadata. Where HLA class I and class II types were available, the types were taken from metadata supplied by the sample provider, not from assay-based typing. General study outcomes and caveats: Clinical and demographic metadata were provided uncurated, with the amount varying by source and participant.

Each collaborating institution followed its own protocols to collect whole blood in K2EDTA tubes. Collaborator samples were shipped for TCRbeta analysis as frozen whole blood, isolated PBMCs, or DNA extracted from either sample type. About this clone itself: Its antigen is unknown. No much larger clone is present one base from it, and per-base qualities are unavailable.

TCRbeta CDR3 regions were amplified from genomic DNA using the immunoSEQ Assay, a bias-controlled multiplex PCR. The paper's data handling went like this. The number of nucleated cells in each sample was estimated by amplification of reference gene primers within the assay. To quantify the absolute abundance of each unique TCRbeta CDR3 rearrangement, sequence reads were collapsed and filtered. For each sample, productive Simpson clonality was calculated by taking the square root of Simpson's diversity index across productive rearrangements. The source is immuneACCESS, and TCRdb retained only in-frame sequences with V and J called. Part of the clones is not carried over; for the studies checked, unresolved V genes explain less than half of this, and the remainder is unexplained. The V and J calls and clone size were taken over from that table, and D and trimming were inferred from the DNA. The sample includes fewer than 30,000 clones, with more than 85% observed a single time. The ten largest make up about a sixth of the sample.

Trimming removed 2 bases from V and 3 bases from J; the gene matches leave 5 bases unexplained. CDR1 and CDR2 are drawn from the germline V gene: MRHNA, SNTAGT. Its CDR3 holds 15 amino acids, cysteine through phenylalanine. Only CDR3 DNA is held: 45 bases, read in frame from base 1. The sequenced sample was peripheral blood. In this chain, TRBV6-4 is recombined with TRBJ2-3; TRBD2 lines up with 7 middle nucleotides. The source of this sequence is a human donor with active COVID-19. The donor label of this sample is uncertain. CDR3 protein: CASSDAASGTDTQYF. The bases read TGTGCCAGCAGTGACGCGGCTAGCGGTACAGATACGCAGTATTTT.